This note documents a single T cell receptor beta chain sequence. Its specificity is not known. The data were taken from a study of PD-L1 blockade in urothelial cancer. Study summary: Dosed intravenously at 1,200 mg every 3 weeks, atezolizumab was initiated by patients around 2014.

The patients had locally advanced or metastatic urothelial carcinoma. Study-level results: Tumor-associated blood clones were expanded more by durable-benefit patients at 3 weeks.

This CDR3 has 14 amino acids. Germline trimming cut 9 bases from V and 8 bases from J; bases unmatched to any gene: 10. CDR1 and CDR2 from the germline V gene are SNHLY and FYNNEI. The assay was immunoSEQ multiplex PCR, and TCRdb's table has in-frame clones only and misses some. The top ten clones hold roughly 6.1% of a sample with approximately 79,000 clones, roughly 90% of them seen once. The specimen comprised PBMCs, sampled around atezolizumab (anti-PD-L1) treatment. This clonotype was sampled from an older woman with urothelial cancer. The chain links TRBV2 to TRBJ2-3; 11 nucleotides align to TRBD2. DNA for the CDR3: TGTGCCAGTAGCGGGGGGGCCGCTATGGGTACGCAGTATTTT. This gives the protein CASSGGAAMGTQYF.